The 26 T cell receptor beta chains presented below share a single source sample, sequenced in a study of neoadjuvant nivolumab and ipilimumab in lung cancer. TCRdb's table, derived via immunoSEQ multiplex PCR, lists solely in-frame clones and lacks some. The data show some 28,000 clones, 83% seen once. The starting material was tumor tissue, obtained after neoadjuvant nivolumab, alone or with ipilimumab, at or shortly before surgery. The receptors come from an adult with non-small cell lung cancer.

The rearrangement uses TRBV14 and TRBJ2-7, with no clear D. The CDR3 extends over 19 amino acids. V lost 1 base and J 1 base, leaving 23 bases between the germline ends. Germline loops: CDR1 SGHDN, CDR2 FVKESK. The CDR3 loop reads CASSQAGAVPQFPSYEQYF. Written as DNA, the CDR3 is TGTGCCAGCAGCCAAGCGGGCGCAGTTCCACAATTCCCTTCCTACGAGCAGTACTTC.

This chain connects TRBV6-1 to TRBJ1-2, with D uncertain. This CDR3 spans 13 amino acids. Trimming removed 1 base from V and 4 bases from J, with 7 bases in between. Germline values: CDR1 MNHNS, CDR2 SASEGT. CDR3 sequence (DNA): TGTGCCAGCAGTGAAGTATATCGCTATGGCTACACCTTC. It encodes CASSEVYRYGYTF.

This clone is a singleton in its sample. This chain uses TRBV23-1 with TRBJ1-2; D not resolved. TRBV23-1 is sorted into the ORF group, with uncertain function. Trimming took 9 bases from V and 14 from J, leaving 10 bases between them. The CDR3 covers 8 residues. The CDR3 region is CARHYRTF. In nucleotides, the CDR3 is TGCGCCAGGCATTACCGGACCTTC.

The chain is built from TRBV6-1 and TRBJ2-5; TRBD1 agrees at 7 bases. J was trimmed by 6 bases and V by 4 bases; bases with no gene match: 8. Germline values: CDR1 MNHNS, CDR2 SASEGT. The CDR3 consists of 14 residues. The CDR3: CASSGGGSLKTQYF. The CDR3, as DNA: TGTGCCAGCAGTGGAGGGGGCTCATTAAAGACCCAGTACTTC.

The chain combines TRBV18 with TRBJ2-7, with TRBD1 matching over 7 bases. The trim removed 3 bases at V and 4 bases at J, leaving 9 bases unmatched. The length of the CDR3 is 15 residues. Per germline, CDR1 KGHSH and CDR2 LQKENI. CDR3: CASSPQTGTEYEQYF. The CDR3 DNA reads as TGTGCCAGCTCACCTCAGACAGGGACGGAATACGAGCAGTACTTC.

The rearrangement uses TRBV29-1 and TRBJ2-6; 8 bases are a match to TRBD1. The length of the CDR3 is 15 residues. V shed 4 bases and J 4 bases; nucleotides not matched to a gene: 6. Germline V gene data show CDR1 as SQVTM and CDR2 as ANQGSEA. The CDR3 DNA follows: TGCAGCGTTGGGCAGGGGGCAACCGGGGCCAACGTCCTGACTTTC. Translation gives CSVGQGATGANVLTF. Full variable domain (outside the CDR3, taken from reference TRBV29-1 and TRBJ2-6): SAVISQKPSRDICQRGTSLTIQCQVDSQVTMMFWYRQQPGQSLTLIATANQGSEATYESGFVIDKFPISRPNLTFSTLTVSNMSPEDSSIYLCSVGQGATGANVLTFGAGSRLTVL.

The CDR3 here is CASSRGGGALTEQFF. The CDR3, as DNA: TGTGCCAGCAGTCGGGGAGGGGGGGCCCTCACTGAGCAGTTCTTC. The chain uses TRBV27 and TRBJ2-1; weak D call: TRBD2 (7 bases). Germline loops: CDR1 MNHEY, CDR2 SMNVEV (reference sequence). CDR3 length equals 15 residues. Trimming removed 5 bases from V and 9 bases from J, with 20 bases in between.

The chain recombines TRBV5-1 with TRBJ2-3; perhaps TRBD2 as D (6 bases). From germline, CDR1 is SGHRS and CDR2 YFSETQ. The CDR3 contains 15 residues. The V gene lost 0 bases and the J gene lost 0 bases, with 8 bases spanning the gap. The CDR3 loop reads CASSLGGTSTDTQYF. The CDR3 DNA is TGCGCCAGCAGCTTGGGGGGGACTAGCACAGATACGCAGTATTTT.

On this clone itself: This sample includes further DNA sequences coding for the same CDR3. The chain is built from TRBV2 and TRBJ1-5; 9 bases match TRBD1. Germline lookup yields CDR1 SNHLY and CDR2 FYNNEI. This CDR3 has 14 amino acids. Losses at the gene ends were 6 bases for V and 7 bases for J; bases not matched to a gene: 7. The CDR3, as DNA: TGTGCCAGCAGCGAGGGACAGGGAGAACAGCCCCAGCATTTT. It codes for CASSEGQGEQPQHF.

This chain links TRBV5-4 with TRBJ1-2; the D gene is possibly TRBD1 (6 bases). Germline lookup yields CDR1 SGHNT and CDR2 YYREEE (reference sequence). This CDR3 is 15 amino acids long. Trimming shortened V by 6 bases and J by 5 bases, and 20 bases separated the two germline ends. CDR3 in amino acids: CASTRGGPRGYGYTF. The CDR3 nucleotides read TGTGCCAGCACCAGGGGCGGCCCCCGAGGGTATGGCTACACCTTC.

DNA for the CDR3: TGTGCCAGCAGTGAGTCGCACAGGGGTGAAAAACTGTTTTTT. Its protein is CASSESHRGEKLFF. J is TRBJ1-4 and V is TRBV2, with 7 nucleotides matching TRBD1. Germline V gene lookup returns CDR1 SNHLY and CDR2 FYNNEI. This CDR3 comprises 14 residues. V lost 3 bases and J lost 7; bases outside the gene matches: 5.

This chain links TRBV7-2 with TRBJ2-7, with D possibly matching TRBD2 (6 bases). With 8 bases removed from V and 6 bases from J, the gap between germline ends came to 20 bases. The CDR3 has 14 amino acids. Germline V gene lookup returns CDR1 SGHTA and CDR2 FQGNSA. The CDR3 protein is CASQVRAGNSEQYF. The CDR3 nucleotides are TGTGCCAGCCAAGTCCGCGCGGGAAATTCCGAGCAGTACTTC.

The CDR3 protein is CAWRVDTEAFF. The CDR3 nucleotides read TGTGCCTGGAGGGTTGACACTGAAGCTTTCTTT. The chain joins TRBV30 to TRBJ1-1; no reliable D call. The V gene's germline CDR1 is GTSNPN and CDR2 SVGIG (reference sequence). The CDR3 has 11 residues. Trimming left V 3 bases short and J 3 bases short, with 5 bases between.

The CDR3 nucleotides are TGCGCCAGCAGCTTGTGGACAGGGGGGGCCATGAACACTGAAGCTTTCTTT. It specifies CASSLWTGGAMNTEAFF. The chain uses TRBV5-1 and TRBJ1-1, with TRBD1 matching over 10 bases. Germline V gene sequence: CDR1 SGHRS, CDR2 YFSETQ. The CDR3 runs to 17 residues. V trimming: 1 base; J trimming: 0 bases; junction bases outside the gene matches: 6.

The chain carries TRBV5-1 and TRBJ2-1; D call uncertain. V lost 0 bases and J 0 bases, leaving 7 bases between the germline ends. This CDR3 region has 15 residues. The V gene's germline CDR1 is SGHRS and CDR2 YFSETQ. The DNA of the CDR3 is TGCGCCAGCAGCTTGGTGGACCGCTCCTACAATGAGCAGTTCTTC. It translates to CASSLVDRSYNEQFF. Drawing the rest from reference TRBV5-1 and TRBJ2-1, the complete variable domain is KAGVTQTPRYLIKTRGQQVTLSCSPISGHRSVSWYQQTPGQGLQFLFEYFSETQRNKGNFPGRFSGRQFSNSRSEMNVSTLELGDSALYLCASSLVDRSYNEQFFGPGTRLTVL.

The chain has TRBV6-1 and TRBJ2-1; perhaps D is TRBD1 or TRBD2 (5 bases each). The V gene's germline CDR1 is MNHNS and CDR2 SASEGT. V lost 6 bases, J lost 7 bases, and 16 bases lay in between. The CDR3 has 14 amino acids. The chain's CDR3 is CASRAGTPSNEQFF. Written as DNA, the CDR3 is TGTGCCAGCAGGGCCGGGACCCCTTCGAATGAGCAGTTCTTC.

The genes are TRBV11-2 and TRBJ2-7; TRBD2 agrees at 7 bases. The ends lost 1 base at V and 5 bases at J; junction bases unmatched: 17. The germline CDR1 and CDR2 sequences are SGHAT and FQNNGV. The CDR3 is made up of 18 amino acids. CDR3 coding DNA: TGTGCCAGCAGCTTAGTAGGGAGGGTATCTAGCGGTTGGAACGAGCAGTACTTC. This translates into CASSLVGRVSSGWNEQYF. Filled out from reference TRBV11-2 and TRBJ2-7, the complete variable domain reads EAGVAQSPRYKIIEKRQSVAFWCNPISGHATLYWYQQILGQGPKLLIQFQNNGVVDDSQLPKDRFSAERLKGVDSTLKIQPAKLEDSAVYLCASSLVGRVSSGWNEQYFGPGTRLTVT.

This CDR3 is CASSQFQLGFYGYTF. The CDR3 DNA reads as TGTGCCAGCAGCCAATTTCAACTGGGGTTCTATGGCTACACCTTC. This chain links TRBV14 with TRBJ1-2; D gene unclear. The CDR3 totals 15 residues. CDR1 is SGHDN and CDR2 is FVKESK in the germline V gene. Trimming removed 2 bases at V and 4 bases at J, with 14 bases between. Filled out from reference TRBV14 and TRBJ1-2, the complete variable domain reads EAGVTQFPSHSVIEKGQTVTLRCDPISGHDNLYWYRRVMGKEIKFLLHFVKESKQDESGMPNNRFLAERTGGTYSTLKVQPAELEDSGVYFCASSQFQLGFYGYTFGSGTRLTVV.

V and J are TRBV6-6 and TRBJ2-2; D gene unclear. CDR3 length: 15 amino acids. The V end lost 2 bases, the J end lost 2 bases, and 9 bases lay between the germline ends. Germline CDR1 reads MNHNY; CDR2 reads SVGAGI (reference sequence). The CDR3 bases are TGTGCCAGCAGTTACCCGGGTTTAAACACCGGGGAGCTGTTTTTT. Amino acids: CASSYPGLNTGELFF.

CDR3 residues: CASSYGDSNQPQHF. The CDR3 DNA is TGTGCCAGCAGCTACGGGGATAGCAATCAGCCCCAGCATTTT. The V and J genes are TRBV5-6 and TRBJ1-5, with D hard to call. Germline CDR1 is SGHDT and CDR2 is YYEEEE. Trimming took off 3 bases at V and 0 bases at J, with 7 bases between the two ends. CDR3 length: 14 residues.

V and J are TRBV6-5 and TRBJ2-1, with 10 bases that match TRBD2. The CDR3 length is 15 residues. Germline CDR1 and CDR2: MNHEY and SVGAGI. With 5 bases clipped from V and 8 bases from J, the junction kept 9 bases outside the gene matches. CDR3 amino acids: CASSIPFSGGYEQFF. DNA for the CDR3: TGTGCCAGCAGTATCCCATTTAGCGGGGGGTATGAGCAGTTCTTC.

The rearrangement joins TRBV13 to TRBJ2-3; 9 bases align to TRBD1. Looked up from germline, CDR1 is PRHDT and CDR2 is FYEKMQ (reference sequence). The CDR3 covers 15 residues. The V gene end was trimmed by 3 bases and the J gene end by 5 bases; junction bases not matched to a gene: 6. The CDR3 nucleotides are TGTGCCAGCAGCTTCGGGGGGACAGGGAAAGATACGCAGTATTTT. It is translated as CASSFGGTGKDTQYF.

The chain couples TRBV6-5 to TRBJ1-4, with D maybe TRBD1 (6 bases). The germline V gene has CDR1 MNHEY and CDR2 SVGAGI. There are 13 residues in the CDR3. The V end lost 4 bases, the J end lost 8 bases, and 11 bases lay between the germline ends. The CDR3 DNA reads TGTGCCAGCAGTTCCTACAGGGTCGAAAAACTGTTTTTT. This encodes CASSSYRVEKLFF.

The CDR3: CASSARTGTYEQYF. Here the CDR3 DNA reads TGCGCCAGCAGCGCGAGGACAGGTACCTACGAGCAGTACTTC. The chain carries TRBV5-1 and TRBJ2-7; 7 positions agree with TRBD1. CDR1 and CDR2 from the germline V gene are SGHRS and YFSETQ. The CDR3 runs to 14 residues. The J segment lost 2 bases and the V segment lost 4 bases, leaving 6 bases of the junction unmatched. The full variable domain, completed using reference TRBV5-1 and TRBJ2-7, is KAGVTQTPRYLIKTRGQQVTLSCSPISGHRSVSWYQQTPGQGLQFLFEYFSETQRNKGNFPGRFSGRQFSNSRSEMNVSTLELGDSALYLCASSARTGTYEQYFGPGTRLTVT.

V usage is TRBV6-5 and J usage is TRBJ2-7; 7 bases are a match to TRBD2. The ends lost 6 bases at V and 4 bases at J; junction bases unmatched: 9. The germline CDR1 and CDR2 sequences are MNHEY and SVGAGI. This CDR3 contains 14 residues. CDR3 DNA sequence: TGTGCCAGCAGCCCTCAGCGGGGCGTATACGAGCAGTACTTC. Translation gives CASSPQRGVYEQYF.

The V and J genes are TRBV11-2 and TRBJ1-3, with D hard to call. The CDR3 runs to 12 residues. Germline-derived CDR1 and CDR2 are SGHAT and FQNNGV. V shed 6 bases and J shed 3 bases, with 6 bases lying between them. The CDR3 loop is CASSPNGNTIYF. The CDR3 DNA reads TGTGCCAGCAGTCCCAATGGAAACACCATATATTTT.